The rows below give T cell receptor beta chains drawn from one sample of a study of T cell responses to AZD1222 COVID-19 vaccine. Generated by immunoSEQ multiplex PCR, the TCRdb table keeps only in-frame clones and is missing some. The table has roughly 160,000 clones, roughly nine tenths seen once. Sequencing used peripheral blood, obtained on day 0 of AZD1222 vaccination. The receptors derive from an adult in good health. CDR3s include the opening cysteine and the closing phenylalanine or tryptophan. The D gene is left open where the match is weak. Part of the rows lack a size; the others show once, few, many or a class for expanded clones.

j_call | v_call | clone_size | d_call | cdr3_aa | cdr3_nt
TRBJ1-4 | TRBV6-5 | - | - | CASSQRGREKLFF | TGTGCCAGCAGCCAAAGGGGCAGGGAAAAACTGTTTTTT
TRBJ2-5 | TRBV19 | - | - | CASTKTLWAGDKETQYF | TGTGCCAGTACCAAAACCTTGTGGGCAGGGGATAAGGAGACCCAGTACTTC
TRBJ1-1 | TRBV10-1 | - | - | CASSESRTKNTEAFF | TGCGCCAGCAGCGAAAGTCGGACAAAGAACACTGAAGCTTTCTTT
TRBJ1-6 | TRBV2 | - | - | CASSLGGPYNSPLHF | TGTGCCAGCAGTTTGGGGGGACCCTATAATTCACCCCTCCACTTT
TRBJ1-3 | TRBV24-1 | - | - | CATSDSGTAGNTIYF | TGTGCCACCAGTGATTCGGGGACTGCTGGAAACACCATATATTTT
TRBJ2-7 | TRBV6-5 | - | TRBD1 | CASSADRRSYEQYF | TGTGCCAGCAGCGCGGACAGGCGGTCCTACGAGCAGTACTTC
TRBJ1-5 | TRBV5-3 | - | - | CARSSHLALNNNSNQPQHF | TGTGCCAGAAGCTCTCATTTGGCATTAAACAATAATAGCAATCAGCCCCAGCATTTT
TRBJ1-2 | TRBV29-1 | - | - | CSVASGTHYGYTF | TGCAGCGTTGCTTCAGGGACACACTATGGCTACACCTTC
TRBJ2-7 | TRBV19 | - | TRBD1 | CASSLGTGGYEQYF | TGTGCCAGTAGTCTCGGGACAGGGGGCTACGAGCAGTACTTC
TRBJ2-2 | TRBV28 | - | - | CASSSPGHNTGELFF | TGTGCCAGCAGCTCCCCAGGGCATAACACCGGGGAGCTGTTTTTT
TRBJ2-3 | TRBV5-4 | - | - | CASSLPGNTDTQYF | TGTGCCAGCAGCCTTCCGGGGAACACAGATACGCAGTATTTT
TRBJ1-1 | TRBV28 | once | - | CASSLWGDTEAFF | TGTGCCAGCAGTTTATGGGGAGACACTGAAGCTTTCTTT
TRBJ2-7 | TRBV14 | - | - | CASSQEVSPGYDYEQYF | TGTGCCAGCAGCCAAGAGGTGTCTCCCGGATATGACTACGAGCAGTACTTC
TRBJ1-1 | TRBV29-1 | - | - | CSVVYGPSEAFF | TGCAGCGTTGTGTACGGTCCATCTGAAGCTTTCTTT
TRBJ2-7 | TRBV7-9 | few | TRBD2 | CASSPHGGLAGEDEQYF | TGTGCCAGCAGCCCCCACGGGGGACTAGCGGGAGAAGATGAGCAGTACTTC
TRBJ2-7 | TRBV6-5 | once | - | CASSPGTSISYEQYF | TGTGCCAGCAGCCCCGGGACGTCTATCTCCTACGAGCAGTACTTC
TRBJ1-2 | TRBV19 | few | - | CASSPTTGYGYTF | TGTGCCAGTAGTCCAACGACAGGTTATGGCTACACCTTC
TRBJ1-1 | TRBV28 | once | - | CASKTLVGGTSGDTEAFF | TGTGCCAGCAAAACTTTAGTAGGAGGGACGAGTGGGGACACTGAAGCTTTCTTT
TRBJ1-2 | TRBV9 | few | TRBD1 | CASTNSGQSYGYTF | TGTGCCAGCACCAACTCGGGACAGAGCTATGGCTACACCTTC
TRBJ1-2 | TRBV23-1 | few | - | CASSHLPGRMYGYTF | TGCGCCAGCAGTCACCTACCGGGACGGATGTATGGCTACACCTTC
TRBJ2-1 | TRBV12-3/TRBV12-4 | - | - | CASTLGWDNEQFF | TGTGCCAGCACCCTCGGTTGGGACAATGAGCAGTTCTTC
TRBJ2-7 | TRBV5-5 | once | TRBD1 | CASSHRQGSNSYEQYF | TGTGCCAGCAGCCACAGACAGGGATCAAACTCCTACGAGCAGTACTTC
TRBJ1-1 | TRBV29-1 | - | - | CSARLNTEAFF | TGCAGCGCCCGACTGAACACTGAAGCTTTCTTT
TRBJ1-1 | TRBV28 | - | - | CASSSDREAFF | TGTGCCAGCAGTTCGGACAGAGAAGCTTTCTTT
TRBJ2-1 | TRBV5-5 | - | - | CASSPGTYNEQFF | TGTGCCAGCAGCCCGGGGACCTACAATGAGCAGTTCTTC
TRBJ2-7 | TRBV10-2 | - | - | CATLDPLQGFHEQYF | TGCGCCACCTTGGACCCACTACAGGGTTTCCACGAGCAGTACTTC
TRBJ2-2 | TRBV18 | - | TRBD1 | CASSPRGQGRVSGELFF | TGTGCCAGCTCACCAAGGGGACAGGGGAGAGTCTCCGGGGAGCTGTTTTTT
TRBJ2-7 | TRBV5-4 | - | - | CASSPGPSYEQYF | TGTGCCAGCAGCCCGGGGCCCTCCTACGAGCAGTACTTC
TRBJ1-1 | TRBV6-5 | - | - | CASTPTRTGSTAFF | TGTGCCAGCACTCCAACCCGTACAGGGAGTACAGCTTTCTTT
TRBJ2-3 | TRBV28 | - | TRBD1 | CASNRGSYTQYF | TGTGCCTCAAACAGGGGGTCCTATACGCAGTATTTT
TRBJ2-7 | TRBV6-5 | - | - | CASTPNGRTYEQYF | TGTGCCAGCACCCCCAACGGAAGGACCTACGAGCAGTACTTC
TRBJ1-1 | TRBV5-1 | - | TRBD1 | CASRGQGASNTEAFF | TGCGCCAGCCGCGGACAGGGGGCTTCGAACACTGAAGCTTTCTTT
TRBJ1-1 | TRBV6-5 | - | - | CASGKPEAFF | TGTGCCAGCGGAAAACCCGAAGCTTTCTTT
TRBJ1-5 | TRBV4-3 | - | - | CASSQGHSNQPQHF | TGCGCCAGCAGCCAGGGGCATAGCAATCAGCCCCAGCATTTT
TRBJ2-5 | TRBV6-5 | - | - | CASIPVGQETQYF | TGTGCCAGCATTCCCGTGGGCCAGGAGACCCAGTACTTC
TRBJ1-4 | TRBV18 | - | TRBD1 | CASSPPTGGKLFF | TGTGCCAGCTCACCACCGACAGGGGGAAAACTGTTTTTT
TRBJ1-5 | TRBV6-2/TRBV6-3 | - | - | CASSYGRNQPQHF | TGTGCCAGCAGTTACGGACGGAATCAGCCCCAGCATTTT
TRBJ2-1 | TRBV28 | - | - | CASSSPRGHSYNEQFF | TGTGCCAGCAGTTCGCCCAGGGGACACTCCTACAATGAGCAGTTCTTC
TRBJ1-4 | TRBV29-1 | - | - | CSGFRGEKLFF | TGCAGCGGCTTTCGAGGCGAAAAACTGTTTTTT
TRBJ1-2 | TRBV11-2 | - | - | CASSLGAGYGYTF | TGTGCCAGCAGCCTAGGGGCAGGGTATGGCTACACCTTC
TRBJ2-1 | TRBV9 | - | - | CASSRTYNEQFF | TGTGCCAGCAGTCGGACATACAATGAGCAGTTCTTC
TRBJ2-3 | TRBV5-4 | - | TRBD2 | CASSSAHGLAGGSDTQYF | TGTGCCAGCAGCTCAGCCCACGGACTAGCGGGAGGGTCAGATACGCAGTATTTT